Shown below are 21 T cell receptor beta chains from a single sample sequenced in a study of cytomegalovirus exposure and HLA in healthy donors (dated by TCRdb to between 2016 and 2019). The method behind the library was the immunoSEQ multiplex PCR assay. The multiplex PCR relied on a mix of 60 forward primers for TCR Vbeta segments and 13 reverse primers for TCR Jbeta segments. TCRdb holds this immuneACCESS table with in-frame rearrangements only. Some clones are missing; in checked studies, unresolved V genes explain under half, and the rest has no known cause. The sample table holds approximately 210,000 clones, of which more than 75% were seen once. The top ten constitute 1% to 1.5% of the sample. The sample taken for sequencing was PBMCs. All receptors derive from a man between 25 and 39 years old in good health and CMV-seronegative.

V and J are TRBV9 and TRBJ1-2; no clear D. V dropped 1 base and J dropped 7 bases, with 11 bases sitting between them. Germline V gene data show CDR1 as SGDLS and CDR2 as YYNGEE. The CDR3 spans 13 residues. The CDR3 reads CASSVTLSGGYTF. The CDR3 bases are TGTGCCAGCAGCGTAACCCTGAGTGGTGGCTACACCTTC. The whole variable domain, remainder taken from reference TRBV9 and TRBJ1-2, is DSGVTQTPKHLITATGQRVTLRCSPRSGDLSVYWYQQSLDQGLQFLIQYYNGEERAKGNILERFSAQQFPDLHSELNLSSLELGDSALYFCASSVTLSGGYTFGSGTRLTVV.

The genes are TRBV7-9 and TRBJ2-5; D is ambiguous. V was pared by 6 bases and J by 2 bases, with 19 bases between. The CDR3 contains 16 residues. Germline CDR1 reads SEHNR; CDR2 reads FQNEAQ (reference sequence). CDR3 in DNA: TGTGCCAGCAGACTGGTGAGGTACACTAATCAAGAGACCCAGTACTTC. Translation gives CASRLVRYTNQETQYF. The complete variable domain, with remaining parts taken from reference TRBV7-9 and TRBJ2-5, reads DTGVSQNPRHKITKRGQNVTFRCDPISEHNRLYWYRQTLGQGPEFLTYFQNEAQLEKSRLLSDRFSAERPKGSFSTLEIQRTEQGDSAMYLCASRLVRYTNQETQYFGPGTRLLVL.

The chain has TRBV2 and TRBJ1-6; D may be TRBD1 (6 bases). The V gene's germline CDR1 is SNHLY and CDR2 FYNNEI. This CDR3 contains 17 residues. Between the trimmed V and J ends, which lost 6 bases and 0 bases, there was a span of 15 bases. The CDR3 sequence is CASRGDTRSSYNSPLHF. The CDR3 DNA follows: TGTGCCAGCAGGGGGGACACACGGAGCTCCTATAATTCACCCCTCCACTTT.

This chain connects TRBV2 to TRBJ1-1; D is undetermined. The CDR3 is 16 residues long. CDR1 and CDR2 (germline): SNHLY, FYNNEI. Between the trimmed V and J ends, which lost 6 bases and 3 bases, there was a span of 20 bases. The DNA of the CDR3 is TGTGCCAGCAGACACATATTACCCGGGATAGACACTGAAGCTTTCTTT. Its translation: CASRHILPGIDTEAFF. Supplemented by reference TRBV2 and TRBJ1-1, the full variable domain reads EPEVTQTPSHQVTQMGQEVILRCVPISNHLYFYWYRQILGQKVEFLVSFYNNEISEKSEIFDDQFSVERPDGSNFTLKIRSTKLEDSAMYFCASRHILPGIDTEAFFGQGTRLTVV.

The V gene is TRBV5-1, the J gene TRBJ1-1, with D unclear. The length of the CDR3 is 15 residues. V was cut by 0 bases and J by 1 base, with 10 bases left in between. CDR1 SGHRS and CDR2 YFSETQ come from the germline V gene. The CDR3 loop is CASSLAGKENTEAFF. CDR3 nucleotides: TGCGCCAGCAGCTTGGCCGGGAAGGAGAACACTGAAGCTTTCTTT.

This chain's CDR3 is CASSRDRDEKLFF. In nucleotides, the CDR3 is TGTGCCAGCAGCCGCGACAGGGACGAAAAACTGTTTTTT. The chain employs TRBV7-8 and TRBJ1-4, with 7 bases aligning to TRBD1. Losses at the gene ends were 5 bases for V and 8 bases for J; bases not matched to a gene: 5. This CDR3 contains 13 residues. CDR1 SGHVS and CDR2 FQNEAQ come from the germline V gene.

The rearrangement links TRBV29-1 to TRBJ2-1; 10 bases match TRBD2. After removal of 1 base from V and 10 bases from J, the junction contained 10 bases not matched to a gene. The CDR3 has 15 residues. Germline lookup yields CDR1 SQVTM and CDR2 ANQGSEA. Here the CDR3 reads CSVEGSLAGVGEQFF. The CDR3 DNA sequence: TGCAGCGTTGAAGGTTCTCTAGCGGGAGTTGGCGAGCAGTTCTTC.

The J gene is TRBJ2-1, the V gene TRBV11-2; TRBD1 aligns across 11 bases. CDR3 length: 15 residues. Losses at the gene ends were 5 bases for V and 6 bases for J; bases not matched to a gene: 6. Germline lookup yields CDR1 SGHAT and CDR2 FQNNGV. The CDR3 bases are TGTGCCAGCAGCAGGACAGGGGGCAAGGTCAATGAGCAGTTCTTC. Protein product: CASSRTGGKVNEQFF.

The gene calls are TRBV30 and TRBJ1-6; D remains unclear. The CDR3 has 13 amino acids. Germline CDR1 and CDR2: GTSNPN and SVGIG (reference sequence). V was cut by 2 bases and J by 13 bases, with 15 bases left in between. The chain's CDR3 is CAWSPERGAPLHF. DNA for the CDR3: TGTGCCTGGAGTCCTGAGCGGGGAGCGCCCCTCCACTTT.

This chain uses TRBV28 with TRBJ1-3; D ambiguous. This CDR3 contains 14 residues. Trimming took off 4 bases at V and 7 bases at J, with 14 bases between the two ends. Looked up from germline, CDR1 is MDHEN and CDR2 is SYDVKM. The CDR3 loop reads CASSSGIFRNTIYF. In nucleotides, the CDR3 is TGTGCCAGCAGTTCGGGGATATTTCGGAACACCATATATTTT.

This chain connects TRBV6-6 to TRBJ2-7; 9 bases agree with TRBD2. Germline loops: CDR1 MNHNY, CDR2 SVGAGI (reference sequence). The V gene end was trimmed by 5 bases and the J gene end by 9 bases; junction bases not matched to a gene: 11. This CDR3 region has 14 residues. The CDR3 loop reads CASSAGTSPPSQYF. CDR3 nucleotide sequence: TGTGCCAGCAGTGCCGGGACTAGCCCACCCTCGCAGTACTTC.

The rearrangement joins TRBV10-3 to TRBJ2-5; TRBD2 is a possible D gene (7 bases). Trimming took 6 bases from V and 4 from J, leaving 21 bases between them. CDR3 length: 16 residues. Germline CDR1 ENHRY, CDR2 SYGVKD. The CDR3 protein is CAISESSGGLRETQYF. CDR3 in DNA: TGTGCCATCAGCGAAAGTTCCGGGGGGCTCCGAGAGACCCAGTACTTC.

This chain links TRBV6-1 with TRBJ2-1; 7 bases line up with TRBD2. CDR3 length: 15 residues. V was pared by 3 bases and J by 8 bases, with 10 bases of the junction left unmatched. Germline V gene sequence: CDR1 MNHNS, CDR2 SASEGT. CDR3 in amino acids: CASSESSGPWDEQFF. CDR3 nucleotides: TGTGCCAGCAGTGAGTCTAGCGGTCCTTGGGATGAGCAGTTCTTC.

J is TRBJ1-1 and V is TRBV6-5; D gene ambiguous. The CDR3 loop spans 14 amino acids. V lost 5 bases and J lost 0, with 10 bases in between. CDR1 and CDR2 (germline): MNHEY, SVGAGI. This chain's CDR3 is CASSEELMNTEAFF. CDR3 in DNA: TGTGCCAGCAGTGAAGAACTGATGAACACTGAAGCTTTCTTT.

The chain carries TRBV7-6 and TRBJ2-7; 16 nucleotides match TRBD2. CDR3 size: 16 residues. The ends lost 3 bases at V and 4 bases at J; junction bases unmatched: 3. Germline CDR1 reads SGHVS; CDR2 reads FNYEAQ. The CDR3 loop reads CASSLGLAGGGYEQYF. DNA of the CDR3: TGTGCCAGCAGCTTGGGACTAGCGGGAGGGGGATACGAGCAGTACTTC.

The rearrangement uses TRBV2 and TRBJ2-5; TRBD2 matches at 9 bases. The ends lost 4 bases at V and 5 bases at J; junction bases unmatched: 11. The germline gives CDR1 SNHLY, CDR2 FYNNEI. The CDR3 totals 16 residues. Written as DNA, the CDR3 is TGTGCCAGCAGTGGCGGTAGCGGGGGTTTCGGGGAGACCCAGTACTTC. It specifies CASSGGSGGFGETQYF.

This clone has a handful of counts. V gene TRBV9 combines with J gene TRBJ1-1; 10 bases align to TRBD1. J was trimmed by 6 bases and V by 3 bases; bases with no gene match: 8. CDR3 length: 15 residues. The germline V gene has CDR1 SGDLS and CDR2 YYNGEE. This chain's CDR3 is CASSARTGGGAEAFF. Written as DNA, the CDR3 is TGTGCCAGCAGCGCTCGGACAGGGGGAGGGGCTGAAGCTTTCTTT.

V and J are TRBV9 and TRBJ2-1, with a tentative D call TRBD1 (6 bases). The CDR3 is 16 residues long. V lost 4 bases, J lost 5 bases, and 19 bases lay in between. The germline CDR1 and CDR2 sequences are SGDLS and YYNGEE. In DNA, the CDR3 is TGTGCCAGCAGCATCAGGGGAGTGGGGTATAACAATGAGCAGTTCTTC. Residues: CASSIRGVGYNNEQFF.

This clone was observed a few times. The chain has TRBV5-4 and TRBJ2-2; D call uncertain. In germline, CDR1 is SGHNT, CDR2 YYREEE (reference sequence). The CDR3 spans 14 residues. The ends were cut back, 4 bases at V and 6 bases at J, with 13 bases in the middle. The CDR3: CASSPSQVAGELFF. In nucleotides, the CDR3 is TGTGCCAGCAGCCCGAGCCAGGTGGCCGGGGAGCTGTTTTTT.

The J gene is TRBJ2-1, the V gene TRBV14, with D perhaps TRBD1 (6 bases). Per the germline V gene, CDR1 is SGHDN and CDR2 is FVKESK. This CDR3 is 14 amino acids long. V was pared by 2 bases and J by 6 bases, with 11 bases between. The CDR3 spells CASSQKAGVNEQFF. The CDR3 DNA is TGTGCCAGCAGCCAAAAAGCAGGGGTCAATGAGCAGTTCTTC. The whole variable domain, filled in from reference TRBV14 and TRBJ2-1, reads EAGVTQFPSHSVIEKGQTVTLRCDPISGHDNLYWYRRVMGKEIKFLLHFVKESKQDESGMPNNRFLAERTGGTYSTLKVQPAELEDSGVYFCASSQKAGVNEQFFGPGTRLTVL.

V and J are TRBV11-2 and TRBJ1-4; unclear D gene. The CDR3 has 13 residues. Germline V CDR1 and CDR2: SGHAT, FQNNGV. V lost 8 bases and J lost 6, with 13 bases in between. The CDR3 sequence: CASGRREDEKLFF. The CDR3 nucleotides are TGTGCCAGCGGACGAAGGGAGGATGAAAAACTGTTTTTT.